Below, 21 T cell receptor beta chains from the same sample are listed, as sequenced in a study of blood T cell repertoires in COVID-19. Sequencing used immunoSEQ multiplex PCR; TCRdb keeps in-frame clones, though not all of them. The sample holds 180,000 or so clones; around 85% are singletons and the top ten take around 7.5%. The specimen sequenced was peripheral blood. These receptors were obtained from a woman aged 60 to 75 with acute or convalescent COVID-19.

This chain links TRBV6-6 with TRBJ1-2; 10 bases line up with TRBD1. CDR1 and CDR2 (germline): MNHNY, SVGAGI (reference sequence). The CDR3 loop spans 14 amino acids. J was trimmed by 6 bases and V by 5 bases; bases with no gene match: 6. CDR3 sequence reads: CASSTPGQGNGYTF. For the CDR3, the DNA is TGTGCCAGCAGTACCCCGGGACAGGGGAATGGCTACACCTTC.

CDR3 bases: TGTGCCAGCAGTCCAGTTGGAAACACCATATATTTT. It encodes CASSPVGNTIYF. This chain uses TRBV14 with TRBJ1-3; no firm D call. Trimming stripped 6 bases from V and 3 bases from J, with 6 bases between. CDR3 length equals 12 residues. Germline V gene data show CDR1 as SGHDN and CDR2 as FVKESK.

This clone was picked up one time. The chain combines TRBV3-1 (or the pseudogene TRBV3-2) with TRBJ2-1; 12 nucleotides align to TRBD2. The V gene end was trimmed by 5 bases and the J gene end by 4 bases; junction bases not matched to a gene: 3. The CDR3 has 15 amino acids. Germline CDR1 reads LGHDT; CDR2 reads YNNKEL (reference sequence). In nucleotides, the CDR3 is TGTGCCAGCAGCGGACTAGCGGGAAGATACAATGAGCAGTTCTTC. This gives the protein CASSGLAGRYNEQFF.

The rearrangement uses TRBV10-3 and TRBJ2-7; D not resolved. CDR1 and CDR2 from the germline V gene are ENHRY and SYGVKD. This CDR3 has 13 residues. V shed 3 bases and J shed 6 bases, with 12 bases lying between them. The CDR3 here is CAISDRRSSEQYV. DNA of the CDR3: TGTGCCATCAGTGACCGCCGGTCGAGCGAGCAGTACGTC.

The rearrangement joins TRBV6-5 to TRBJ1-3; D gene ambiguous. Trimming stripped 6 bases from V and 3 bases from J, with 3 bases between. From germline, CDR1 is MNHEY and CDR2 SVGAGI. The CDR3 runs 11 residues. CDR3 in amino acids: CASSFGNTIYF. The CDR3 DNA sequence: TGTGCCAGCAGCTTTGGAAACACCATATATTTT.

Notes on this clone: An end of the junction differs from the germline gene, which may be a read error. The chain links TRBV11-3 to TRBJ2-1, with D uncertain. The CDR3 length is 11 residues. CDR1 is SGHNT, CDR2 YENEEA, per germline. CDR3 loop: CASSPDNEQFF. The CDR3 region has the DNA TGCGCCAGCAGCCCCGACAATGAGCAGTTCTTC.

CDR3 bases: TGCGCCAGCAGCTACCGGGAGATTAATGAAAAACTGTTTTTT. It translates to CASSYREINEKLFF. The rearrangement joins TRBV5-1 to TRBJ1-4; D is uncertain. Deletions cut 3 bases from V and 4 bases from J, with 10 bases between. This CDR3 has 14 amino acids. Germline V lookup: CDR1 SGHRS, CDR2 YFSETQ.

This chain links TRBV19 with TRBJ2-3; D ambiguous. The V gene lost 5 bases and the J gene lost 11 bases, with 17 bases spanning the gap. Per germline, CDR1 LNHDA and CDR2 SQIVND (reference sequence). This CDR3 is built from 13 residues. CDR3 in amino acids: CASSLSEATQQYF. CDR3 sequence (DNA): TGTGCCAGTAGTTTAAGCGAGGCTACCCAGCAGTATTTT.

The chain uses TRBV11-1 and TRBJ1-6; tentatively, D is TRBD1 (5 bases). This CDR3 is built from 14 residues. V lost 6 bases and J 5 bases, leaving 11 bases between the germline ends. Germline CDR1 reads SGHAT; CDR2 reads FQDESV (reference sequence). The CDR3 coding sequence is TGTGCCAGCAGTCCCGACAGAGATAATTCACCCCTCCACTTT. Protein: CASSPDRDNSPLHF.

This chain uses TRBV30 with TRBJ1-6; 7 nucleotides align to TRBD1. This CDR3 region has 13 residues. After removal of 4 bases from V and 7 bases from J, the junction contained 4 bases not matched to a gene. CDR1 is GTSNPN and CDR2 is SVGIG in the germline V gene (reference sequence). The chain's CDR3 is CAWTRDSNSPLHF. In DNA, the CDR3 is TGTGCCTGGACCCGGGACAGCAATTCACCCCTCCACTTT.

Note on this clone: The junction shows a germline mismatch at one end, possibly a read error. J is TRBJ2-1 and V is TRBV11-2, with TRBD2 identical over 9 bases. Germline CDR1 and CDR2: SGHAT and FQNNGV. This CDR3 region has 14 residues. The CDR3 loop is CASNLAGAKNEQFF. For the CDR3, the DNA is TGTGCCAGCAACTTAGCGGGAGCCAAGAATGAGCAGTTCTTC. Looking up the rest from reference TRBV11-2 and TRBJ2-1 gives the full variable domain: EAGVAQSPRYKIIEKRQSVAFWCNPISGHATLYWYQQILGQGPKLLIQFQNNGVVDDSQLPKDRFSAERLKGVDSTLKIQPAKLEDSAVYLCASNLAGAKNEQFFGPGTRLTVL.

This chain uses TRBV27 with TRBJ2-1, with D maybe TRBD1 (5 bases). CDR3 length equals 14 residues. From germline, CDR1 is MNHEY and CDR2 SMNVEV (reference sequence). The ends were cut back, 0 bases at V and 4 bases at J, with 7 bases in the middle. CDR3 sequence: CASSLSDTYNEQFF. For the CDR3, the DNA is TGTGCCAGCAGTTTATCGGACACATACAATGAGCAGTTCTTC.

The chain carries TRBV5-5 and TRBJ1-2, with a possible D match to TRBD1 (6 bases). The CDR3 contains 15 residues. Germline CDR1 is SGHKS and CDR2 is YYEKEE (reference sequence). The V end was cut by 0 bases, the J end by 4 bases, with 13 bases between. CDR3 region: CASSLDRASRYGYTF. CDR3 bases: TGTGCCAGCAGCTTGGACAGGGCCTCTCGCTATGGCTACACCTTC.

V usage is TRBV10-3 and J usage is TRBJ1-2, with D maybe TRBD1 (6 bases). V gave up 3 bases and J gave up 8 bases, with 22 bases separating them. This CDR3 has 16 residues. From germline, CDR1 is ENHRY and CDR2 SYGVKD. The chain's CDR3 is CAISDRLGAGESGYTF. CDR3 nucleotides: TGTGCCATCAGTGACCGCCTCGGGGCAGGGGAGTCCGGCTACACCTTC.

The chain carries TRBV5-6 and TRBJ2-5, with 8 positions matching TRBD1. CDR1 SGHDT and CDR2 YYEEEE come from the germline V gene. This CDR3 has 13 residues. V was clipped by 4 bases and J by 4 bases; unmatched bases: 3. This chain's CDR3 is CASSKDRVETQYF. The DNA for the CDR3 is TGTGCCAGCAGCAAGGACAGGGTAGAGACCCAGTACTTC.

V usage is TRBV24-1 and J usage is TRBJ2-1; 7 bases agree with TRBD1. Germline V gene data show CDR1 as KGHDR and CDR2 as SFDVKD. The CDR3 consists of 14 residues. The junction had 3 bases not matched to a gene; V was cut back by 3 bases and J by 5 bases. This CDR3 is CATSDDGTDNEQFF. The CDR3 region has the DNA TGTGCCACCAGTGATGACGGGACAGACAATGAGCAGTTCTTC.

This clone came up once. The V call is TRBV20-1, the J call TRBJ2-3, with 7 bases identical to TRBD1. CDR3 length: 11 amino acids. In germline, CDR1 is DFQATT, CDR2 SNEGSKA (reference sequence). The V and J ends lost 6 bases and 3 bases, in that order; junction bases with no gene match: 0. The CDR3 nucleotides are TGCAGTGCCAGGGGGACAGATACGCAGTATTTT. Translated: CSARGTDTQYF.

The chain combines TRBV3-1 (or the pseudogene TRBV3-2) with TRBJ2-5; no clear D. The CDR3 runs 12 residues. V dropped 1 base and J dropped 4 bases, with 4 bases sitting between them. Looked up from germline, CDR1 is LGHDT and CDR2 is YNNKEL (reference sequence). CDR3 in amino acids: CASSQVSETQYF. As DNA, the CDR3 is TGTGCCAGCAGCCAAGTCTCAGAGACCCAGTACTTC.

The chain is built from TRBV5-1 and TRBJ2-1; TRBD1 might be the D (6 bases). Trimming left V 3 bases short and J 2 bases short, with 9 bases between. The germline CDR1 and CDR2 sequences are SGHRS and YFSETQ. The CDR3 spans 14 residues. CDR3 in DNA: TGCGCCAGCAGCTCCGACAGGACCTACAATGAGCAGTTCTTC. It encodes CASSSDRTYNEQFF.

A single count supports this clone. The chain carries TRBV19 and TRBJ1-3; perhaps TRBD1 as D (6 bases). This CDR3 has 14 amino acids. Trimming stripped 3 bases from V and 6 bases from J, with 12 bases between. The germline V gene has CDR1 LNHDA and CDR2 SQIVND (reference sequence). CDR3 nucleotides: TGTGCCAGTAGTATCCTCGGACAGAAAAACACCATATATTTT. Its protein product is CASSILGQKNTIYF.

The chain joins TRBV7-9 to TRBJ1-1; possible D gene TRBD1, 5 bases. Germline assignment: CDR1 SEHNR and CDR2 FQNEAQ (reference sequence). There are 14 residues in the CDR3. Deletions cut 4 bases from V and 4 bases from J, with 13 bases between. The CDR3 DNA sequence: TGTGCCAGCAGCTCCTTTCAGGGAGGCACTGAAGCTTTCTTT. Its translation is CASSSFQGGTEAFF.